Following are 25 T cell receptor beta chains from one sample sequenced in a study of shared clonotypes between healthy human individuals. The data were produced by immunoSEQ multiplex PCR, yet TCRdb's version contains in-frame clones alone and is incomplete. The data show some 360,000 clones, 70% to 75% seen once. The sample comprised memory CD4+ T cells sorted from blood. Documented subset: CD45RA-negative fraction. Receptors originate from a man under 40 in good health.

With respect to this clone: The sample contains more than one DNA sequence encoding this CDR3. The V gene is TRBV25-1, the J gene TRBJ1-3; D is undetermined. The V end was cut by 0 bases, the J end by 1 base, with 7 bases between. CDR3 length: 15 residues. CDR1 is MGHDK and CDR2 is SYGVNS in the germline V gene. CDR3 DNA sequence: TGTGCCAGCAGTGAATATTCGGTTTCTGGAAACACCATATATTTT. This codes for CASSEYSVSGNTIYF.

In this sample, this clone turned up a few times. This rearrangement joins TRBV9 to TRBJ1-2; D is unresolved. CDR1 is SGDLS, CDR2 YYNGEE, per germline. The CDR3 sequence is 15 residues long. Deletions cut 0 bases from V and 8 bases from J, with 17 bases between. The CDR3 DNA reads TGTGCCAGCAGCGTAGGAGCGGGGTTTTCACCCGGCTACACCTTC. Its translation: CASSVGAGFSPGYTF.

V is TRBV7-2 and J is TRBJ2-2; D is uncertain. Germline values: CDR1 SGHTA, CDR2 FQGNSA. The CDR3 consists of 16 residues. V was shortened by 5 bases and J by 1 base, with 14 bases between the two germline ends. The CDR3 DNA reads TGTGCCAGCAGCGTTAGTGTGGGCAGGAACACCGGGGAGCTGTTTTTT. Translating it yields CASSVSVGRNTGELFF.

The table lists this clone with a count of one. This chain connects TRBV10-3 to TRBJ2-7; no firm D call. Trimming shortened V by 2 bases and J by 7 bases, and 12 bases separated the two germline ends. CDR3 size: 13 residues. The germline V gene has CDR1 ENHRY and CDR2 SYGVKD. The CDR3: CAISEDSGEEQYF. The CDR3 nucleotides are TGTGCCATCAGTGAGGATTCAGGAGAAGAGCAGTACTTC.

This clone has a handful of counts. The rearrangement uses TRBV28 and TRBJ1-4; D call uncertain. The V gene lost 5 bases and the J gene lost 0 bases, with 10 bases spanning the gap. The CDR3 is 15 residues long. In germline, CDR1 is MDHEN, CDR2 SYDVKM. The CDR3 loop is CASSTGVTTNEKLFF. Written as DNA, the CDR3 is TGTGCCAGCAGTACCGGAGTTACAACTAATGAAAAACTGTTTTTT.

At least ten counts were recorded for this clone. Other DNA sequences of this sample code for an identical CDR3. The chain couples TRBV5-1 to TRBJ2-2, with D unresolved. V was shortened by 0 bases and J by 4 bases, with 4 bases between the two germline ends. Germline values: CDR1 SGHRS, CDR2 YFSETQ. CDR3 length equals 13 residues. The CDR3 nucleotides are TGCGCCAGCAGCTTGGTCGTCACCGGGGAGCTGTTTTTT. Protein sequence: CASSLVVTGELFF.

This clone was counted a few times. The chain joins TRBV18 to TRBJ2-7; TRBD1 aligns across 7 bases. Germline V gene data show CDR1 as KGHSH and CDR2 as LQKENI. The CDR3 is made up of 14 amino acids. Losses at the gene ends were 2 bases for V and 2 bases for J; bases not matched to a gene: 3. CDR3 sequence: CASSPGTATYEQYF. The CDR3 coding sequence is TGTGCCAGCTCACCAGGGACAGCGACCTACGAGCAGTACTTC.

This chain joins TRBV7-6 and TRBJ2-3, with 10 positions matching TRBD2. Germline CDR1 is SGHVS and CDR2 is FNYEAQ. The CDR3 is 15 amino acids. V was pared by 5 bases and J by 2 bases, with 4 bases of the junction left unmatched. The CDR3 DNA follows: TGTGCCAGCAGCCGACTAGCGGGCCTCACAGATACGCAGTATTTT. Protein sequence: CASSRLAGLTDTQYF.

The chain uses TRBV10-3 and TRBJ2-3; D tentatively fits TRBD1 or TRBD2 (5 bases each). Looked up from germline, CDR1 is ENHRY and CDR2 is SYGVKD. The CDR3 spans 14 residues. Trimming left V 10 bases short and J 0 bases short, with 14 bases between. DNA for the CDR3: TGTGCCACCCGGGACGGCTCTAGCACAGATACGCAGTATTTT. Translation: CATRDGSSTDTQYF.

The chain joins TRBV27 to TRBJ1-5; 7 bases are a match to TRBD1. V shed 6 bases, J shed 5 bases, and the junction held 10 bases outside the gene matches. Germline assignment: CDR1 MNHEY and CDR2 SMNVEV (reference sequence). The CDR3 covers 15 residues. For the CDR3, the DNA is TGTGCCAGCAGGACGGGACAGCTAAGGGATCAGCCCCAGCATTTT. Translated: CASRTGQLRDQPQHF.

The V and J genes are TRBV6-5 and TRBJ2-7; TRBD1 or TRBD2 may be the D gene (5 bases each). The CDR3 is 15 residues long. Germline CDR1 is MNHEY and CDR2 is SVGAGI. V was pared by 3 bases and J by 2 bases, with 14 bases between. CDR3 nucleotides: TGTGCCAGCAGTTATCTGTTGGGGACGGCCTACGAGCAGTACTTC. The encoded protein is CASSYLLGTAYEQYF.

The gene calls are TRBV9 and TRBJ2-3; the D call may be TRBD1 or TRBD2 (5 bases each). The germline gives CDR1 SGDLS, CDR2 YYNGEE. Trimming cost V 0 bases and J 2 bases, with 16 bases left between them. This CDR3 contains 17 residues. The CDR3, as DNA: TGTGCCAGCAGCGTAGCTGGATCTTGGGGGAACACAGATACGCAGTATTTT. Translation: CASSVAGSWGNTDTQYF.

The chain has TRBV20-1 and TRBJ2-3; D gene uncertain. CDR3 length equals 11 residues. Germline CDR1 and CDR2: DFQATT and SNEGSKA (reference sequence). The chain's CDR3 is CTVQAADTQYF. CDR3 DNA sequence: TGCACCGTCCAGGCGGCAGATACGCAGTATTTT.

The chain couples TRBV5-4 to TRBJ2-5; TRBD1 agrees at 9 bases. Germline trimming cut 5 bases from V and 2 bases from J; bases unmatched to any gene: 19. The germline V gene encodes CDR1 SGHNT and CDR2 YYREEE (reference sequence). The CDR3 runs 19 residues. CDR3 nucleotide sequence: TGTGCCAGCAGTCAACAGGGGGCCGGTACTGGACGGAGGCAAGAGACCCAGTACTTC. Encoded protein: CASSQQGAGTGRRQETQYF.

A note on this clone: The conserved closing phenylalanine or tryptophan is absent in this CDR3, likely reflecting a read error. The limits of the CDR3 on the DNA are not certain, so only TCRdb's listed CDR3 is given. CDR3 sequence: CATSKVIRCGKTYG. V usage is TRBV15 and J usage is TRBJ1-2. Germline CDR1 is LNHNV and CDR2 is YYDKDF (reference sequence). The CDR3 has 14 amino acids, counting both end residues.

This chain joins TRBV2 and TRBJ1-1, with 7 bases matching TRBD1. The trim removed 10 bases at V and 5 bases at J, leaving 10 bases unmatched. This CDR3 is built from 13 residues. From germline, CDR1 is SNHLY and CDR2 FYNNEI. The CDR3 region is CATQLEGATEAFF. The CDR3 coding sequence is TGTGCCACCCAATTGGAGGGGGCGACTGAAGCTTTCTTT.

This clone has only one observation. This sequence joins TRBV9 and TRBJ2-7; no reliable D call. The CDR3 consists of 15 residues. Germline V gene lookup returns CDR1 SGDLS and CDR2 YYNGEE. Trimming left V 4 bases short and J 0 bases short, with 14 bases between. In DNA, the CDR3 is TGTGCCAGCAGCCCCCGACAAATCGACTCCTACGAGCAGTACTTC. Its protein product is CASSPRQIDSYEQYF.

The chain joins TRBV6-1 to TRBJ2-3, with D maybe TRBD1 (6 bases). The CDR3 covers 14 residues. The V end lost 2 bases, the J end lost 6 bases, and 12 bases lay between the germline ends. The germline CDR1 and CDR2 sequences are MNHNS and SASEGT. In nucleotides, the CDR3 is TGTGCCAGCAGTGAAACGAGGGGGTTGGATACGCAGTATTTT. Translated, it gives CASSETRGLDTQYF.

Worth noting for this clone: The sample has other DNA sequences that encode this CDR3 too. This rearrangement joins TRBV5-1 to TRBJ2-7; D might be TRBD2 (5 bases). The CDR3 has 14 residues. Trimming took 4 bases from V and 0 from J, leaving 11 bases between them. Germline V gene data show CDR1 as SGHRS and CDR2 as YFSETQ. CDR3 in DNA: TGCGCCAGCAGCCCGGTTGGGAGCTCCTACGAGCAGTACTTC. It yields the protein CASSPVGSSYEQYF.

V gene TRBV7-3 combines with J gene TRBJ2-3; D perhaps matches TRBD1 (5 bases). Trimming cost V 8 bases and J 1 base, with 10 bases left between them. The CDR3 runs to 13 residues. Germline CDR1 reads SGHTA; CDR2 reads FQGTGA. CDR3: CASARGRTDTQYF. DNA of the CDR3: TGTGCCAGCGCTAGGGGCCGCACAGATACGCAGTATTTT. The whole variable domain, filled in from reference TRBV7-3 and TRBJ2-3, reads GAGVSQTPSNKVTEKGKYVELRCDPISGHTALYWYRQSLGQGPEFLIYFQGTGAADDSGLPNDRFFAVRPEGSVSTLKIQRTERGDSAVYLCASARGRTDTQYFGPGTRLTVL.

This clone was detected only a few times. The sample carries other DNA sequences with the same CDR3. The rearrangement links TRBV30 to TRBJ2-7, with unresolved D. The CDR3 is 11 amino acids. V was trimmed by 4 bases and J by 3 bases, leaving 7 bases between them. Germline CDR1 reads GTSNPN; CDR2 reads SVGIG (reference sequence). CDR3 coding DNA: TGTGCCTGGAATTTCAACTACGAGCAGTACTTC. Translating gives CAWNFNYEQYF. Variable domain in full (rest from reference TRBV30 and TRBJ2-7): SQTIHQWPATLVQPVGSPLSLECTVEGTSNPNLYWYRQAAGRGLQLLFYSVGIGQISSEVPQNLSASRPQDRQFILSSKKLLLSDSGFYLCAWNFNYEQYFGPGTRLTVT.

This clone turned up a few times. In nucleotides, the CDR3 is TGCGCCAGCAGAGACCCGCGCGAGCAGTACTTC. It translates to CASRDPREQYF. The chain is built from TRBV10-2 and TRBJ2-7; D ambiguous. Germline values: CDR1 WSHSY, CDR2 SAAADI. V was shortened by 6 bases and J by 6 bases, with 9 bases between the two germline ends. CDR3 length: 11 residues.

As regards this clone: Other nucleotide sequences in the sample specify the same CDR3. CDR3 loop: CASSLPGGNQPQHF. In DNA form, the CDR3 reads TGTGCCAGCAGTTTACCAGGGGGGAATCAGCCCCAGCATTTT. The chain carries TRBV28 and TRBJ1-5; 7 nucleotides align to TRBD1. In germline, CDR1 is MDHEN, CDR2 SYDVKM. V was clipped by 2 bases and J by 4 bases; unmatched bases: 2. The CDR3 is made up of 14 amino acids.

This clone has ten or more counts. The chain couples TRBV5-1 to TRBJ1-2; 9 bases are a match to TRBD1. From germline, CDR1 is SGHRS and CDR2 YFSETQ. There are 14 residues in the CDR3. Trimming removed 4 bases from V and 8 bases from J; junction bases left unmatched: 9. CDR3 sequence (DNA): TGCGCCAGCAGCCCAGGTCCCGGGACAGGGGGCTACACCTTC. Its protein is CASSPGPGTGGYTF.

Only a few counts were recorded for this clone. V and J are TRBV11-3 and TRBJ2-2; D remains ambiguous. V dropped 1 base and J dropped 0 bases, with 3 bases sitting between them. The CDR3 is 14 residues long. Germline V gene sequence: CDR1 SGHNT, CDR2 YENEEA. CDR3 bases: TGTGCCAGCAGCTTAGCCCCGAACACCGGGGAGCTGTTTTTT. This sequence encodes CASSLAPNTGELFF.